This TCR beta chain appears in the sequencing data of a study of cytomegalovirus exposure and HLA in healthy donors. In the PCR, 60 Vbeta and 13 Jbeta primers were used. Only in-frame clones appear in the TCRdb table, and some are missing; sequencing was by immunoSEQ multiplex PCR. The sample consists of around 130,000 clones, just under 80% of them appearing once. Trimming cost V 1 base and J 11 bases, with 12 bases left between them. Germline loops: CDR1 LGHNA, CDR2 YNFKEQ. CDR3 length equals 14 residues. The chain couples TRBV4-2 to TRBJ1-6, with D hard to call. Sequencing was carried out using PBMCs. This TCR was sampled from a man aged 25-45 years in good health and CMV-seronegative. The CDR3 DNA reads as TGTGCCAGCAGCCAAGTTGTGGAGGAGGCACCCCTCCACTTT. This translates into CASSQVVEEAPLHF.